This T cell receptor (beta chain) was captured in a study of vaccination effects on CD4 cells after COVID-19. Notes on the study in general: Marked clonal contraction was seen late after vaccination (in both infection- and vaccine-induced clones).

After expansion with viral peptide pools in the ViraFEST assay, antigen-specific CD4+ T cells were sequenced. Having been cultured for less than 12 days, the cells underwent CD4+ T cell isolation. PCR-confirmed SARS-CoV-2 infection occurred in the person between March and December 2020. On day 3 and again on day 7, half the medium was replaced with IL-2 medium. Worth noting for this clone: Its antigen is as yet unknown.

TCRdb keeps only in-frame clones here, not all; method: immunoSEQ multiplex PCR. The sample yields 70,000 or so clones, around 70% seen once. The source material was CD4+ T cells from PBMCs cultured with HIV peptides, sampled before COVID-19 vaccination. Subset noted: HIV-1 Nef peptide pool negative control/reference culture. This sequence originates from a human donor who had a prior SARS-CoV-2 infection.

The CDR3 nucleotides read TGTGCCAGCTCACCAAGAAGACAGGGTGCAACTAATGAAAAACTGTTTTTT. Translation gives CASSPRRQGATNEKLFF. This chain joins TRBV18 and TRBJ1-4; 7 nucleotides align to TRBD1. The CDR3 has 17 residues. Germline V gene sequence: CDR1 KGHSH, CDR2 LQKENI. Unmatched junction bases numbered 6, after V lost 2 bases and J lost 0 bases.